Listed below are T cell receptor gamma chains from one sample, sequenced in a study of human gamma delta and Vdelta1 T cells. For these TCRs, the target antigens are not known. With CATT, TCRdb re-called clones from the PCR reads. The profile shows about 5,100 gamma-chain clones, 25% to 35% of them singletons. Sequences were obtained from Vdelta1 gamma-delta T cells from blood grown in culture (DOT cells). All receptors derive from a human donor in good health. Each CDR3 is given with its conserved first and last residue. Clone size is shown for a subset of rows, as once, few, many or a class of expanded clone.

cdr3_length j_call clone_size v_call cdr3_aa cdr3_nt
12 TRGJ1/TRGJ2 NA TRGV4 CATWDSYYKKLF TGTGCCACCTGGGATTCTTATTATAAGAAACTCTTT
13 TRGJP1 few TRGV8 CATWDTTGWFKIF TGTGCCACCTGGGATACCACTGGTTGGTTCAAGATATTT
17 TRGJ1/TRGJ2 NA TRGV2 CATWDGPGTRDYYKKLF TGTGCCACCTGGGACGGGCCGGGTACGCGCGATTATTATAAGAAACTCTTT
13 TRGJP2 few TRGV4 CATWDGSDWIKTF TGTGCCACCTGGGACGGTAGTGATTGGATCAAGACGTTT
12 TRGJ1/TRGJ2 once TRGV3 CATWDISHKKLF TGTGCCACCTGGGACATTAGTCATAAGAAACTCTTT
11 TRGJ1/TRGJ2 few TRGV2 CATWDGPEKLF TGTGCCACCTGGGACGGGCCGGAGAAACTCTTT
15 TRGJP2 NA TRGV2 CATWDGRSSDWIKTF TGTGCCACCTGGGACGGGCGTAGTAGTGATTGGATCAAGACGTTT
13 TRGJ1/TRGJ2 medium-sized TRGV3 CATWDRQGYKKLF TGTGCCACCTGGGACAGGCAAGGTTATAAGAAACTCTTT
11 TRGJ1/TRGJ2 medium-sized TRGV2 CATWDGQEKLF TGTGCCACCTGGGACGGGCAGGAGAAACTCTTT
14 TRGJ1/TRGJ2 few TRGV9 CALWEVRDYYKKLF TGTGCCTTGTGGGAGGTGCGGGATTATTATAAGAAACTCTTT
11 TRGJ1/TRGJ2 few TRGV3 CATWDRPKKLF TGTGCCACCTGGGACAGACCCAAGAAACTCTTT
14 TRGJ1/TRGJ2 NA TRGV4 CATWDGQGYYKKLF TGTGCCACCTGGGATGGGCAGGGATATTATAAGAAACTCTTT
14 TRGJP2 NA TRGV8 CATWDREGDWIKTF TGTGCCACCTGGGATAGGGAAGGTGATTGGATCAAGACGTTT
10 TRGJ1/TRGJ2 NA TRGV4 CATWDNWKLF TGTGCCACCTGGGATAATTGGAAACTCTTT
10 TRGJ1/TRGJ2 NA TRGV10 CAAWNYKKLF TGTGCTGCGTGGAATTATAAGAAACTCTTT
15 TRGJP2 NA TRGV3 CATWDRRSSDWIKTF TGTGCCACCTGGGACAGGCGTAGTAGTGATTGGATCAAGACGTTT
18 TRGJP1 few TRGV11 CACWISFPLYTTGWFKIF TGTGCCTGCTGGATTAGTTTCCCTTTATATACCACTGGTTGGTTCAAGATATTT
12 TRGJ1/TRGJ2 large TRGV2 CATWDGYYKKLF TGTGCCACCTGGGACGGATATTATAAGAAACTCTTT
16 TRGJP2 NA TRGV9 CALWEAPGVGDWIKTF TGTGCCTTGTGGGAGGCGCCGGGAGTAGGTGATTGGATCAAGACGTTT
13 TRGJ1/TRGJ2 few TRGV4 CATWDGPIYKKLF TGTGCCACCTGGGATGGGCCAATTTATAAGAAACTCTTT
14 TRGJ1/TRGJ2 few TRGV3 CATWDRPGYYKKLF TGTGCCACCTGGGACAGGCCTGGGTATTATAAGAAACTCTTT
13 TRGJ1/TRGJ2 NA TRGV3 CATWDRQDYKKLF TGTGCCACCTGGGACAGGCAGGATTATAAGAAACTCTTT
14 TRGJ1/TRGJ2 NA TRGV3 CATWDSLNYYKKLF TGTGCCACCTGGGACAGTTTGAATTATTATAAGAAACTCTTT
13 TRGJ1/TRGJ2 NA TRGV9 CALWEVQYPKKLF TGTGCCTTGTGGGAGGTGCAATACCCTAAGAAACTCTTT
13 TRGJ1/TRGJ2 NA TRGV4 CATWDGRGYKKLF TGTGCCACCTGGGATGGGCGGGGCTATAAGAAACTCTTT
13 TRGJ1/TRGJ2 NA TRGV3 CATWDRPNYKKLF TGTGCCACCTGGGACAGGCCGAATTATAAGAAACTCTTT
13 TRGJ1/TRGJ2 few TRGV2 CATWDGPSYKKLF TGTGCCACCTGGGACGGGCCTAGTTATAAGAAACTCTTT
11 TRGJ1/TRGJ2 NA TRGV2 CATWWYYKKLF TGTGCCACCTGGTGGTATTATAAGAAACTCTTT
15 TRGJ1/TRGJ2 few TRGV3 CATWDRPRLGYKKLF TGTGCCACCTGGGACAGGCCGAGGCTCGGTTATAAGAAACTCTTT
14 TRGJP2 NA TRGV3 CATWDRASDWIKTF TGTGCCACCTGGGACAGAGCGAGTGATTGGATCAAGACGTTT
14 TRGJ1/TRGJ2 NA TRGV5 CATWDRPDYYKKLF TGTGCCACCTGGGACAGGCCAGATTATTATAAGAAACTCTTT
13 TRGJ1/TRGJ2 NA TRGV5 CATWEGVAYKKLF TGTGCCACCTGGGAAGGTGTGGCTTATAAGAAACTCTTT
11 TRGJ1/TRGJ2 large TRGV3 CATWDNYKKLF TGTGCCACCTGGGACAACTATAAGAAACTCTTT
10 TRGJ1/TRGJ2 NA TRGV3 CATWDGKKLF TGTGCCACCTGGGACGGTAAGAAACTCTTT
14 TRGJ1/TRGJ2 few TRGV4 CATWQRENYYKKLF TGTGCCACCTGGCAAAGGGAGAATTATTATAAGAAACTCTTT
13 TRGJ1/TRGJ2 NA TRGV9 CALWKVHLYKKLF TGTGCCTTGTGGAAGGTGCACCTCTATAAGAAACTCTTT
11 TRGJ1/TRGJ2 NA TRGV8 CATWDRNKKLF TGTGCCACCTGGGACCGGAATAAGAAACTCTTT